This passage covers 16 T cell receptor beta chains from one sample sequenced in a study of control samples from healthy donors and cancer patients. Profiled with immunoSEQ multiplex PCR; TCRdb holds only in-frame clones, not every one. The data contain about 80,000 clones, roughly 82% of them seen just once; the ten biggest clones take up approximately 10%. Material for sequencing was PBMCs. The source of these receptors is a man aged 55 to 69 with head and neck cancer.

This chain links TRBV19 with TRBJ2-6; weak D call: TRBD2 (5 bases). The CDR3 has 14 residues. Looked up from germline, CDR1 is LNHDA and CDR2 is SQIVND (reference sequence). V lost 8 bases, J lost 1 base, and 9 bases lay in between. CDR3 DNA sequence: TGTGCCAGTGGAGGTGGATCTGGGGCCAACGTCCTGACTTTC. Its protein is CASGGGSGANVLTF.

The chain couples TRBV4-1 to TRBJ1-3, with D possibly TRBD1 on 5 matching bases. This CDR3 spans 15 amino acids. Germline CDR1 MGHRA, CDR2 YSYEKL. Trimming took 3 bases from V and 0 from J, leaving 9 bases between them. The DNA of the CDR3 is TGCGCCAGCAGCCACAGACAGTTCTCTGGAAACACCATATATTTT. Translation: CASSHRQFSGNTIYF.

This clone appeared a few times. The rearrangement joins TRBV11-3 to TRBJ2-3; tentatively, D is TRBD1 (5 bases). The CDR3 covers 15 residues. The V gene's germline CDR1 is SGHNT and CDR2 YENEEA. V lost 3 bases and J lost 3, with 13 bases in between. Written as DNA, the CDR3 is TGTGCCAGCAGCTTTAGGGGAAGGGGAACAGATACGCAGTATTTT. It specifies CASSFRGRGTDTQYF.

This chain joins TRBV30 and TRBJ2-5, with D perhaps assigned TRBD1 or TRBD2 (5 bases each). The CDR3 runs to 13 residues. V gave up 0 bases and J gave up 12 bases, with 17 bases separating them. Germline V CDR1 and CDR2: GTSNPN, SVGIG (reference sequence). DNA of the CDR3: TGTGCCTGGAGTGTACGAGGTGGGGACCGGAAGTACTTC. Its protein is CAWSVRGGDRKYF.

This clone was picked up one time. Other DNA sequences in this specimen translate into the identical CDR3. The chain carries TRBV25-1 and TRBJ1-4, with D tentatively TRBD1 (5 bases). Germline V CDR1 and CDR2: MGHDK, SYGVNS. This CDR3 has 12 residues. Trimming shortened V by 7 bases and J by 11 bases, and 14 bases separated the two germline ends. Here the CDR3 reads CASIGGGGKLFF. CDR3 sequence (DNA): TGTGCCAGCATCGGTGGGGGTGGGAAACTGTTTTTT.

The genes are TRBV18 and TRBJ2-4; D gene unclear. Germline V lookup: CDR1 KGHSH, CDR2 LQKENI. CDR3 length: 13 residues. The V and J ends lost 0 bases and 6 bases respectively, with 6 bases between them. The CDR3 is CASSPPTGNIQYF. Written as DNA, the CDR3 is TGTGCCAGCTCACCACCGACGGGAAACATTCAGTACTTC.

V and J are TRBV5-4 and TRBJ1-2; 7 nucleotides align to TRBD1. Germline CDR1 reads SGHNT; CDR2 reads YYREEE (reference sequence). There are 13 residues in the CDR3. V dropped 5 bases and J dropped 4; count of bases not matched to a gene: 5. CDR3 DNA sequence: TGTGCCAGCAGTCAGGACAGGAGCTATGGCTACACCTTC. Amino acid sequence: CASSQDRSYGYTF. Filled out from reference TRBV5-4 and TRBJ1-2, the complete variable domain reads ETGVTQSPTHLIKTRGQQVTLRCSSQSGHNTVSWYQQALGQGPQFIFQYYREEENGRGNFPPRFSGLQFPNYSSELNVNALELDDSALYLCASSQDRSYGYTFGSGTRLTVV.

The chain's CDR3 is CASSIAAGQPNTEAFF. Written as DNA, the CDR3 is TGTGCCAGTAGTATTGCCGCTGGTCAGCCCAACACTGAAGCTTTCTTT. The chain links TRBV19 to TRBJ1-1; no clear D. This CDR3 contains 16 residues. Looked up from germline, CDR1 is LNHDA and CDR2 is SQIVND (reference sequence). Trimming removed 3 bases from V and 2 bases from J, with 16 bases in between.

CDR3 nucleotides: TGTGCCATCAGTGGACAGGGGGGAAGAGATACGCAGTATTTT. Translation gives CAISGQGGRDTQYF. The chain joins TRBV10-3 to TRBJ2-3; the match to TRBD1 covers 9 bases. Germline-derived CDR1 and CDR2 are ENHRY and SYGVKD. V lost 4 bases and J lost 5; bases outside the gene matches: 4. CDR3 length equals 14 residues.

This rearrangement joins TRBV20-1 to TRBJ2-7; no firm D call. Germline V gene lookup returns CDR1 DFQATT and CDR2 SNEGSKA (reference sequence). The CDR3 runs to 11 residues. Trimming stripped 0 bases from V and 4 bases from J, with 4 bases between. CDR3 protein: CSARDLYEQYF. Written as DNA, the CDR3 is TGCAGTGCTAGAGATCTGTACGAGCAGTACTTC.

This chain uses TRBV6-1 with TRBJ1-4; no clear D gene. The CDR3 length is 15 residues. CDR1 is MNHNS, CDR2 SASEGT, per germline. Trimming pared 3 bases from V and 3 bases from J, leaving 11 bases between. Here the CDR3 reads CASSDPYSANEKLFF. The CDR3 DNA reads as TGTGCCAGCAGTGATCCATACAGCGCTAATGAAAAACTGTTTTTT.

Written as DNA, the CDR3 is TGTGCCAGCAGTGAGTTGGGGGAAGAGACCCAGTACTTC. Protein sequence: CASSELGEETQYF. The rearrangement uses TRBV2 and TRBJ2-5; D tentatively reads TRBD1 or TRBD2 (5 bases each). The germline V and J ends were trimmed by 3 bases and 3 bases, with 8 bases remaining between them. The germline V gene encodes CDR1 SNHLY and CDR2 FYNNEI. The CDR3 loop spans 13 amino acids.

The genes are TRBV21-1 and TRBJ2-5; the table's D call, TRBD2, has no DNA check behind it. TRBV21-1 constitutes a pseudogene. The CDR3 has 16 amino acids. The CDR3 DNA reads as TGTGCCAGCACTATTGGGGGGGAGCCTAGGGGAGAGACCCAGTACTTC. This codes for CASTIGGEPRGETQYF.

This clone was picked up one time. The rearrangement links TRBV27 to TRBJ2-1; the D is unclear. The CDR3 spans 12 residues. V gave up 3 bases and J gave up 7 bases, with 7 bases separating them. Germline CDR1 reads MNHEY; CDR2 reads SMNVEV (reference sequence). The CDR3 sequence is CASSLEGNEQFF. The CDR3 DNA follows: TGTGCCAGCAGTTTGGAAGGGAATGAGCAGTTCTTC.

A note on this clone: Sequence at one end of the junction differs from germline and may be a read error. This chain uses TRBV4-1 with TRBJ2-1; 8 nucleotides match TRBD2. Germline V gives CDR1 MGHRA, CDR2 YSYEKL. The CDR3 consists of 16 residues. The CDR3 sequence: CASSQVGTSLINEQFF. Here the CDR3 DNA reads TGCGCCAGCAGTCAAGTCGGGACTAGTCTAATCAATGAGCAGTTCTTC.

The rearrangement joins TRBV6-5 to TRBJ1-5; D remains ambiguous. The V gene's germline CDR1 is MNHEY and CDR2 SVGAGI. CDR3 size: 15 residues. The V gene lost 2 bases and the J gene lost 5 bases, with 13 bases spanning the gap. The CDR3 region is CASSYDYSEDQPQHF. CDR3 DNA: TGTGCCAGCAGTTACGATTACAGTGAGGATCAGCCCCAGCATTTT.